This is a list of T cell receptor beta chains from one sample in a study of cytomegalovirus exposure and HLA in healthy donors. The data were produced by immunoSEQ multiplex PCR, yet TCRdb's version contains in-frame clones alone and is incomplete. The sample shows about 150,000 clones, under 85% of them seen only once. The sample taken for sequencing was PBMCs. The receptors come from a woman aged 18 to 35 in good health and CMV-seropositive. Both conserved end residues are part of each CDR3. D genes are given only for firm matches. The size entry is marked missing in some rows and otherwise reads once, few, many or a size class.

J | size | V | D | CDR3 | DNA
TRBJ2-3 | few | TRBV2 | TRBD1 | CAGGPGQGPQRDTQYF | TGTGCCGGCGGCCCGGGACAGGGACCCCAAAGAGATACGCAGTATTTT
TRBJ2-6 | . | TRBV19 | TRBD1 | CASKSPGGASGANVLTF | TGTGCCAGTAAATCCCCAGGGGGAGCTTCTGGGGCCAACGTCCTGACTTTC
TRBJ2-7 | . | TRBV4-3 | TRBD1 | CASSQDYRGTFYEQYF | TGCGCCAGCAGCCAAGATTACAGGGGGACCTTCTACGAGCAGTACTTC
TRBJ1-5 | . | TRBV28 | . | CASTLVERLNQPQHF | TGTGCCAGCACCCTTGTTGAGAGGCTCAATCAGCCCCAGCATTTT
TRBJ1-2 | . | TRBV20-1 | . | CSARWGDGYTF | TGCAGTGCTAGGTGGGGAGATGGCTACACCTTC
TRBJ1-5 | . | TRBV18 | TRBD1 | CASSPPGQGYQPQHF | TGTGCCAGCTCACCACCGGGACAGGGTTACCAGCCCCAGCATTTT
TRBJ1-5 | . | TRBV5-5 | . | CASSLGIGGGDSNQPQHF | TGTGCCAGCAGCTTAGGGATCGGGGGGGGAGATAGCAATCAGCCCCAGCATTTT
TRBJ1-6 | once | TRBV11-2 | TRBD1 | CASSPGQDDSPLHF | TGTGCCAGCAGCCCGGGACAGGACGATTCACCCCTCCACTTT
TRBJ2-1 | . | TRBV14 | . | CASSQDHRSRYNEQFF | TGTGCCAGCAGCCAAGACCACAGGAGCCGTTACAATGAGCAGTTCTTC
TRBJ1-2 | . | TRBV9 | TRBD1 | CASSVGTGGYTF | TGTGCCAGCAGCGTAGGGACAGGGGGCTACACCTTC
TRBJ2-1 | . | TRBV29-1 | TRBD2 | CSVLSGGAVGDEQFF | TGCAGCGTTTTAAGCGGGGGGGCCGTAGGCGATGAGCAGTTCTTC
TRBJ1-2 | . | TRBV29-1 | . | CSVEDLSYGYTF | TGCAGCGTTGAAGATCTATCGTATGGCTACACCTTC
TRBJ1-2 | . | TRBV7-2 | . | CASSPSDSYGYTF | TGTGCCAGCAGCCCATCGGACAGCTATGGCTACACCTTC